What follows is one T cell receptor (beta chain) and its context. Its antigen is as yet unknown. The record originates from a study of regulatory dendritic cells for organ transplantation. Clones were read by immunoSEQ multiplex PCR, and TCRdb kept only the in-frame ones, dropping some. This table has roughly 12,000 clones, roughly 86% appearing once. Sorted subsets were CFSE-labeled and cultured roughly five days with allogeneic dendritic cells. The study, taken as a whole, reports: Regulatory dendritic cells appeared to expand memory CD8+ clones less than mature ones.

The TCR sequence derives from a human donor in good health. Sequencing was performed on naive CD8+ T cells from blood cultured with dendritic cells. As to subset: CD45RA+ naive T cells.

CDR3: CASSEVRTSGINEQFF. CDR3 nucleotides: TGTGCCAGCAGTGAGGTTAGGACTAGCGGGATCAATGAGCAGTTCTTC. This rearrangement joins TRBV25-1 to TRBJ2-1, with 12 positions matching TRBD2. Trimming took 3 bases from V and 6 from J; bases not matched to a gene: 6. Germline CDR1 and CDR2: MGHDK and SYGVNS. This CDR3 contains 16 residues.